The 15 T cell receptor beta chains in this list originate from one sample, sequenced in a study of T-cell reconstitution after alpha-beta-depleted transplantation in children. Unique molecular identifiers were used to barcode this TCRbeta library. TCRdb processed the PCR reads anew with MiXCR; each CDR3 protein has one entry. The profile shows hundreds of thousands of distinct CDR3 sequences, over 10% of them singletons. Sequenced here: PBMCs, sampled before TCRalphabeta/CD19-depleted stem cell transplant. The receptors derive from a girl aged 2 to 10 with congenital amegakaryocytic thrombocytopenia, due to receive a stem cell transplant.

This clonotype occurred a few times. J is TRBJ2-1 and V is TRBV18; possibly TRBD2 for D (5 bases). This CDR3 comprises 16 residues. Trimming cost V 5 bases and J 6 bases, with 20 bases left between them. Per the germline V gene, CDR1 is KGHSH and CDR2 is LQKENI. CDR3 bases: TGTGCCAGCTCAGAGGGCACTTCAACCTTTCGCAATGAGCAGTTCTTC. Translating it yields CASSEGTSTFRNEQFF.

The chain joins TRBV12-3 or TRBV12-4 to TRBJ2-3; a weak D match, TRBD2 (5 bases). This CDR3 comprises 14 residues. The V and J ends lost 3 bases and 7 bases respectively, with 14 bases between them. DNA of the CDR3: TGTGCCAGCAGTTTTACCGTTAGCGAGAATACGCAGTATTTT. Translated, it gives CASSFTVSENTQYF.

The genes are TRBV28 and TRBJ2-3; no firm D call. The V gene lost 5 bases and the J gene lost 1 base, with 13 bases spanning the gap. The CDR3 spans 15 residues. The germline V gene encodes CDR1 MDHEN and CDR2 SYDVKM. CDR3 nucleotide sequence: TGTGCCAGCAGTACTCTCCGACTTCGCACAGATACGCAGTATTTT. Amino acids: CASSTLRLRTDTQYF.

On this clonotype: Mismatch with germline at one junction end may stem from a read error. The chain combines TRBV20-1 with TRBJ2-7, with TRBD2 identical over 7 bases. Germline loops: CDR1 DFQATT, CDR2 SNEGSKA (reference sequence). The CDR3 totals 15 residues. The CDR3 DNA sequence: TGCAGTGCCGGATCGACTAGCCTTGACTCCTACGTGCAGTACTTC. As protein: CSAGSTSLDSYVQYF.

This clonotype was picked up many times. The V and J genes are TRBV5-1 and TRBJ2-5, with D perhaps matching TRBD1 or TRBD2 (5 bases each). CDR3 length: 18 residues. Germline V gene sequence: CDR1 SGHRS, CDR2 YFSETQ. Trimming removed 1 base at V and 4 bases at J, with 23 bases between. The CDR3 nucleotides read TGCGCCAGCAGCTTGAGCCCCATGGTAGGGGAGATAGGAGAGACCCAGTACTTC. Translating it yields CASSLSPMVGEIGETQYF.

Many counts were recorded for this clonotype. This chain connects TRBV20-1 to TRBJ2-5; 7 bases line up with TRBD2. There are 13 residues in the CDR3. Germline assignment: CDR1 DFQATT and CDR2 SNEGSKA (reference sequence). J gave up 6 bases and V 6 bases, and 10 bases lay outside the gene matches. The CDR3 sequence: CSAPFREGKTQYF. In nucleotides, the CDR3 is TGCAGTGCCCCTTTCAGGGAGGGGAAGACCCAGTACTTC.

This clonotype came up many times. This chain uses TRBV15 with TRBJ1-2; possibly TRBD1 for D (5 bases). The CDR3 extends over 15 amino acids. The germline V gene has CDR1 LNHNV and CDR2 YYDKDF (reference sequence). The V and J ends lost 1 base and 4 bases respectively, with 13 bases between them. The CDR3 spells CATSRVGERSYGYTF. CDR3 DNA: TGTGCCACCAGCAGAGTAGGGGAACGGAGCTATGGCTACACCTTC.

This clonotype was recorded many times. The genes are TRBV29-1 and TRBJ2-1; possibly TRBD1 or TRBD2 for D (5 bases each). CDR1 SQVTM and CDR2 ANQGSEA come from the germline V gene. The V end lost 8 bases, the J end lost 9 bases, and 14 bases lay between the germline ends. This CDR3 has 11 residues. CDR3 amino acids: CSFWDAGEQFF. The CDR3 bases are TGCAGCTTTTGGGACGCGGGTGAGCAGTTCTTC.

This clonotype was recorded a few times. DNA for the CDR3: TGCAGTGCTAGAAGCCCTGGGGAGACCCAGTACTTC. Its translation is CSARSPGETQYF. V usage is TRBV20-1 and J usage is TRBJ2-5, with D unclear. Germline V gene lookup returns CDR1 DFQATT and CDR2 SNEGSKA (reference sequence). Trimming took 2 bases from V and 5 from J, leaving 9 bases between them. The CDR3 has 12 amino acids.

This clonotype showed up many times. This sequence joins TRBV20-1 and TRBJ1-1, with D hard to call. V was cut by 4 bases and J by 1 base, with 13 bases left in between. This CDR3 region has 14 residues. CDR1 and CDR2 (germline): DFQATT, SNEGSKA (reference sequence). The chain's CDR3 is CSAITTLTNTEAFF. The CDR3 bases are TGCAGTGCTATAACAACACTAACGAACACTGAAGCTTTCTTT.

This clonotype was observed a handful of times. CDR3 bases: TGCGCCAGCAGCTTAAGCGGGACAGGGTGGAATTCACCCCTCCACTTT. Translation gives CASSLSGTGWNSPLHF. The genes are TRBV5-1 and TRBJ1-6, with 9 bases fitting TRBD1. J lost 7 bases, V lost 2 bases, and 7 bases had no gene match. The CDR3 length is 16 residues. Per germline, CDR1 SGHRS and CDR2 YFSETQ.

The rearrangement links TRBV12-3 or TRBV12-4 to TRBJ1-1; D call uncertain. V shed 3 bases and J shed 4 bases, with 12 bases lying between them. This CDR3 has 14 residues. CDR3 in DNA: TGTGCCAGCAGTTTCGGGCGGCAGAGCACTGAAGCTTTCTTT. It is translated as CASSFGRQSTEAFF.

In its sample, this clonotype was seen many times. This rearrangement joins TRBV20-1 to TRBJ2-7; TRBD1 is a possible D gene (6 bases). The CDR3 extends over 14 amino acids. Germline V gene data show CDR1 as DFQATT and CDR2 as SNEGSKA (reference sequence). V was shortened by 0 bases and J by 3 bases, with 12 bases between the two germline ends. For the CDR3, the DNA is TGCAGTGCTAGAGATCGCAGGGGCCTCTACGAGCAGTACTTC. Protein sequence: CSARDRRGLYEQYF.

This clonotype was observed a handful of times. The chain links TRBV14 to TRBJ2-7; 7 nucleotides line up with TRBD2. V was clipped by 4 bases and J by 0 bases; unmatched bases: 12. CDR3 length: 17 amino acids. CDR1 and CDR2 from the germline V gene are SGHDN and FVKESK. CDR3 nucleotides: TGTGCCAGCAGCCTTCGGGGGGATCGGGGGTACTCCTACGAGCAGTACTTC. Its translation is CASSLRGDRGYSYEQYF.

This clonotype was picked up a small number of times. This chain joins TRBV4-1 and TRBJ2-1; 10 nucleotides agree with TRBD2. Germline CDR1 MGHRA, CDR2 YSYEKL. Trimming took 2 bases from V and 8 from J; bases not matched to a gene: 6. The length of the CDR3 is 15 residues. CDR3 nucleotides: TGCGCCAGCAGCCAAATCGGTCTAGCGGGGGATGAGCAGTTCTTC. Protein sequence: CASSQIGLAGDEQFF.